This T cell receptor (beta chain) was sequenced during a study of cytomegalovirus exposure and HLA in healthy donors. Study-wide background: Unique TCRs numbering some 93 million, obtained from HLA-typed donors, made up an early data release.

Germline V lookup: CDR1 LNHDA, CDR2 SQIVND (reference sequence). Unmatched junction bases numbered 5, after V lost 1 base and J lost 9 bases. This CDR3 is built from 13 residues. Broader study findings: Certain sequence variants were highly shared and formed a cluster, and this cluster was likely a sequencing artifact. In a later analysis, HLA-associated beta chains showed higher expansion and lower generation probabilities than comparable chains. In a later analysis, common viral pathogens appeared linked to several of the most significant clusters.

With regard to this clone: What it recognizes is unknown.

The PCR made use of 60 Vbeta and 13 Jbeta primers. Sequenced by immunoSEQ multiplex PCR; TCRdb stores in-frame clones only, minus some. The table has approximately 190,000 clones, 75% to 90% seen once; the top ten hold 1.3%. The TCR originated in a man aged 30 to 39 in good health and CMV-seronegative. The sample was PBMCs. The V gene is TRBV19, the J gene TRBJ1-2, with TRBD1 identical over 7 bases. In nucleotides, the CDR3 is TGTGCCAGTAGTATAGCGGCAGGGGGAAGCTACACCTTC. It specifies CASSIAAGGSYTF.